One and the same sample provided the 17 T cell receptor beta chains below, sequenced in a study of T cell responses to AZD1222 COVID-19 vaccine. Some clones are missing from TCRdb's copy, which holds only in-frame ones; the method was immunoSEQ multiplex PCR. Altogether 120,000 or so clones are present, 94% being singletons, with the ten largest covering roughly 3.1%. The sample in question was peripheral blood, obtained 28 days after the second AZD1222 dose. These receptors all come from an adult who received the AZD1222 COVID-19 vaccine.

V is TRBV16 and J is TRBJ2-7; no clear D. This CDR3 is built from 14 residues. Trimming removed 1 base at V and 3 bases at J, with 10 bases between. The germline gives CDR1 KGHSY, CDR2 FQNENV. The CDR3 reads CASSQLRPGYEQYF. DNA for the CDR3: TGTGCCAGCAGCCAATTGCGTCCCGGCTACGAGCAGTACTTC. Based on the CDR3 plus reference TRBV16 and TRBJ2-7, the full variable domain is GEEVAQTPKHLVRGEGQKAKLYCAPIKGHSYVFWYQQVLKNEFKFLISFQNENVFDETGMPKERFSAKCLPNSPCSLEIQATKLEDSAVYFCASSQLRPGYEQYFGPGTRLTVT.

The chain carries TRBV11-2 and TRBJ1-2, with D perhaps matching TRBD1 (6 bases). The germline gives CDR1 SGHAT, CDR2 FQNNGV. This CDR3 has 16 amino acids. Trimming removed 0 bases at V and 2 bases at J, with 13 bases between. The CDR3 loop is CASSLDLTGSNYGYTF. CDR3 sequence (DNA): TGTGCCAGCAGCTTAGACCTGACAGGCTCAAACTATGGCTACACCTTC.

The chain employs TRBV2 and TRBJ1-3; D is unresolved. The V end was cut by 1 base, the J end by 5 bases, with 12 bases between. The CDR3 totals 15 residues. The germline V gene encodes CDR1 SNHLY and CDR2 FYNNEI. CDR3 residues: CASSEERGIRNTIYF. The CDR3 DNA is TGTGCCAGCAGTGAAGAACGAGGCATTAGAAACACCATATATTTT.

The chain employs TRBV7-2 and TRBJ2-3; 12 nucleotides align to TRBD2. Germline loops: CDR1 SGHTA, CDR2 FQGNSA. This CDR3 spans 17 amino acids. J lost 2 bases, V lost 4 bases, and 7 bases had no gene match. For the CDR3, the DNA is TGTGCCAGCAGCTCCGGCTGGACTAGCGGGGACACAGATACGCAGTATTTT. This encodes CASSSGWTSGDTDTQYF.

The table lists this clone with a count of one. V and J are TRBV12-3 or TRBV12-4 and TRBJ1-5, with 7 nucleotides matching TRBD1. This CDR3 is built from 13 residues. With V trimmed by 3 bases and J by 5 bases, 1 base remained unmatched. CDR3 sequence (DNA): TGTGCCAGCAGTTTGCAGGGGGATCAGCCCCAGCATTTT. As protein: CASSLQGDQPQHF.

The V gene is TRBV7-8, the J gene TRBJ1-2; perhaps TRBD1 as D (5 bases). The V and J ends lost 2 bases and 0 bases respectively, with 16 bases between them. The CDR3 contains 17 residues. Germline V gene data show CDR1 as SGHVS and CDR2 as FQNEAQ. The CDR3 is CASSLYGAREANYGYTF. CDR3 sequence (DNA): TGTGCCAGCAGCTTATATGGGGCGCGGGAAGCTAACTATGGCTACACCTTC.

This chain joins TRBV7-9 and TRBJ2-7, with D possibly being TRBD1 (6 bases). The length of the CDR3 is 19 residues. CDR1 and CDR2 (germline): SEHNR, FQNEAQ (reference sequence). Trimming took 4 bases from V and 6 from J, leaving 31 bases between them. CDR3 residues: CASSSPTGTPPLQTGEQYF. In DNA, the CDR3 is TGTGCCAGCAGCTCACCGACAGGTACTCCCCCTCTCCAAACTGGCGAGCAGTACTTC.

The chain employs TRBV9 and TRBJ1-3, with D hard to call. Trimming took off 2 bases at V and 0 bases at J, with 9 bases between the two ends. Per the germline V gene, CDR1 is SGDLS and CDR2 is YYNGEE. There are 15 residues in the CDR3. CDR3 DNA sequence: TGTGCCAGCAGCGTCGGTGGCAGCTCTGGAAACACCATATATTTT. As protein: CASSVGGSSGNTIYF.

This chain connects TRBV27 to TRBJ1-4; D gene ambiguous. The CDR3 extends over 17 amino acids. Germline-derived CDR1 and CDR2 are MNHEY and SMNVEV (reference sequence). With 3 bases removed from V and 0 bases from J, the gap between germline ends came to 14 bases. The CDR3 DNA reads TGTGCCAGCAGTTTCATCGGCCCATTACCAACTAATGAAAAACTGTTTTTT. Residues: CASSFIGPLPTNEKLFF.

The V call is TRBV12-3 or TRBV12-4, the J call TRBJ2-2; D unclear. Trimming removed 6 bases at V and 5 bases at J, with 4 bases between. The CDR3 is made up of 11 amino acids. As DNA, the CDR3 is TGTGCCAGCAGGGATACCGGGGAGCTGTTTTTT. It codes for CASRDTGELFF.

This chain connects TRBV12-3 or TRBV12-4 to TRBJ1-2; D gene uncertain. The CDR3 is 11 residues long. Trimming took off 6 bases at V and 3 bases at J, with 5 bases between the two ends. In DNA form, the CDR3 reads TGTGCCAGCAGGCTAGACTATGGCTACACCTTC. It yields the protein CASRLDYGYTF.

The V and J genes are TRBV5-5 and TRBJ1-6; no clear D. This CDR3 comprises 15 residues. V was shortened by 1 base and J by 7 bases, with 12 bases between the two germline ends. Per the germline V gene, CDR1 is SGHKS and CDR2 is YYEKEE (reference sequence). The CDR3 loop is CASSLKGTENSPLHF. CDR3 coding DNA: TGTGCCAGCAGCTTGAAGGGCACTGAGAATTCACCCCTCCACTTT.

The gene calls are TRBV5-1 and TRBJ1-1, with D perhaps TRBD1 (5 bases). In germline, CDR1 is SGHRS, CDR2 YFSETQ. This CDR3 is 11 amino acids long. V lost 4 bases and J 7 bases, leaving 8 bases between the germline ends. The CDR3 sequence: CASSVDSEAFF. CDR3 in DNA: TGCGCCAGCAGCGTCGACAGTGAAGCTTTCTTT.

The CDR3 nucleotides are TGTGCCAGCAGCCCGGACAGCTATAGCAATCAGCCCCAGCATTTT. Translated, it gives CASSPDSYSNQPQHF. The rearrangement joins TRBV5-8 to TRBJ1-5, with D possibly being TRBD1 (6 bases). V gave up 4 bases and J gave up 0 bases, with 11 bases separating them. CDR1 is SGHTS, CDR2 YDEGEE, per germline. The CDR3 has 15 residues.

The chain links TRBV7-2 to TRBJ2-7, with D unclear. The CDR3 has 14 amino acids. From germline, CDR1 is SGHTA and CDR2 FQGNSA. The ends were cut back, 1 base at V and 1 base at J, with 8 bases in the middle. The CDR3 DNA reads TGTGCCAGCAGCTTAGTAGGCAGTTCCTACGAGCAGTACTTC. This translates into CASSLVGSSYEQYF.

This clone was seen a single time. CDR3 protein: CASSLAWEGSYGYTF. In nucleotides, the CDR3 is TGCGCCAGCAGCTTGGCTTGGGAGGGCTCCTATGGCTACACCTTC. V usage is TRBV5-1 and J usage is TRBJ1-2; D not resolved. Germline loops: CDR1 SGHRS, CDR2 YFSETQ. The ends were cut back, 0 bases at V and 4 bases at J, with 13 bases in the middle. There are 15 residues in the CDR3.

The J gene is TRBJ1-1, the V gene TRBV25-1, with D perhaps TRBD1 (5 bases). CDR1 is MGHDK, CDR2 SYGVNS, per germline. The CDR3 covers 13 residues. V lost 6 bases and J 4 bases, leaving 12 bases between the germline ends. CDR3 region: CASSHPGGTEAFF. For the CDR3, the DNA is TGTGCCAGCAGCCACCCCGGGGGCACTGAAGCTTTCTTT.